The clone carrying this T cell receptor (beta chain) was counted once. Its antigen is undetermined. This sample stems from a study of cytomegalovirus exposure and HLA in healthy donors. General study results and limits: A list of more than 150 TCR beta chains associated with cytomegalovirus was given.

This CDR3 has 15 residues. Germline CDR1 is SNHLY and CDR2 is FYNNEI. Trimming removed 6 bases at V and 5 bases at J, with 19 bases between. The PCR contained 60 Vbeta and 13 Jbeta primers. Sequencing was performed with immunoSEQ multiplex PCR; in TCRdb, only in-frame clones are kept and a portion is missing. The table includes more than 150,000 clones, around 80% detected once. The sequence was obtained from a woman younger than 45 in good health and CMV-seronegative. The sequencing sample was made of PBMCs. The rearrangement links TRBV2 to TRBJ2-5; TRBD1 might be the D (6 bases). The CDR3 nucleotides read TGTGCCAGCAGCTTGGACAGTACGTCTTCGGAGACCCAGTACTTC. Its protein is CASSLDSTSSETQYF.